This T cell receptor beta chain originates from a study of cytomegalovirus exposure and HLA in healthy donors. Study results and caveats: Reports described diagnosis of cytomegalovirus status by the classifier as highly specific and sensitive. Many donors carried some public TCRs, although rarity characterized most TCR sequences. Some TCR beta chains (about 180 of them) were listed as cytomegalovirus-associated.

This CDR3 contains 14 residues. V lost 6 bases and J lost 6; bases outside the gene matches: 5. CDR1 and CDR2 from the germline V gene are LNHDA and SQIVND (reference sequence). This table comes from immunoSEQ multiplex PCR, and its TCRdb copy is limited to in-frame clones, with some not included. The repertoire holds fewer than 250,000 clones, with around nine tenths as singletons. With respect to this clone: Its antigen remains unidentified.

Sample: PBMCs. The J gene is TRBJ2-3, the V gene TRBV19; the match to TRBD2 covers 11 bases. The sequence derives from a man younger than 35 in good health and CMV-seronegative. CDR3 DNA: TGTGCCAGTAGCCCCACTAGCGGGGGCGATACGCAGTATTTT. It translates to CASSPTSGGDTQYF.